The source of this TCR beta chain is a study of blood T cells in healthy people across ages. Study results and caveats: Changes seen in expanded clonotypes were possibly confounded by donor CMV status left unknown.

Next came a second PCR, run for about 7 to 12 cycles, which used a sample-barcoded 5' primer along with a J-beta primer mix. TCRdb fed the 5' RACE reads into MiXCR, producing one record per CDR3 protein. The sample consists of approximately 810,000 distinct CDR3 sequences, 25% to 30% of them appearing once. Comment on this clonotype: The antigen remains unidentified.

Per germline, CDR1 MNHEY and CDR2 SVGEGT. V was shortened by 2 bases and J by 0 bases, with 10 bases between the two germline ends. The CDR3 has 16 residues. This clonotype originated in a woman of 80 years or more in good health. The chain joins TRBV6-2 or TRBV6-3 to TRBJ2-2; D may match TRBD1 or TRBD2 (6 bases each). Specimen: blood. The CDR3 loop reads CASSYGGGANTGELFF. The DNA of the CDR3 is TGTGCCAGCAGTTACGGGGGCGGGGCGAACACCGGGGAGCTGTTTTTT.